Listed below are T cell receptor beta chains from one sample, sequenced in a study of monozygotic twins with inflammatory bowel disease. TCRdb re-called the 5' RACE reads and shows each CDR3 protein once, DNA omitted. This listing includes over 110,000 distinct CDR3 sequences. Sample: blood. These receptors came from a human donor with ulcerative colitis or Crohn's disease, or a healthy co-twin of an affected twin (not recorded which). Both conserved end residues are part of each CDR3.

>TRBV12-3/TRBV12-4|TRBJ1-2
CASSQWETETNYGYTF
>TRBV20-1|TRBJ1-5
CSAKIQGGDNQPQHF
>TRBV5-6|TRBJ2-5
CASSLVFVGKHGETQYF
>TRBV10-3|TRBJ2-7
CAISRLAGDHEQYF
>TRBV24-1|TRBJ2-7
CATSDGQLAPAGEQYF
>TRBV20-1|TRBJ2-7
CSARDNRVSSYEQYF
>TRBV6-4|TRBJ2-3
CASSEVGSTDTQYF
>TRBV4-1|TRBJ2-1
CASRPPGQKRDNEQFF
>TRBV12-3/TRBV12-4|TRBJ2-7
CASSLLQSYEQYF
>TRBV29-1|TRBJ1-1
CSVRRGNTEAFF
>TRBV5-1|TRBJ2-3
CASSRTGTGVTDTQYF
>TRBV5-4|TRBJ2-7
CASSSGQGVSYEQYF
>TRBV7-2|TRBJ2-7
CASSFNPRGFLVYEQYF
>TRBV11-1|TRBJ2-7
CASSQAGPSYEQYF
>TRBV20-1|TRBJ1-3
CSAWYGTGIYF
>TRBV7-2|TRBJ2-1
CASSLVGFLRNEQFF
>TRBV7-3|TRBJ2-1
CASSLTTGGVYNEQFF
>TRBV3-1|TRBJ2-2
CAKPTGQVQTCYANTGELFF
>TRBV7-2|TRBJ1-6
CASSLAPASPLHF
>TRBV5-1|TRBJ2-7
CASSLARTGDPYEQYF
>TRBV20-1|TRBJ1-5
CSATRQAPVLYSNQPQHF
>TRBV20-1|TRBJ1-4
CSAREGTVRSNEKLFF
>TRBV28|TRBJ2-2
CASSRGGDGSGELFF
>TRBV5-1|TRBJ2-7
CASSLPPAADYSYEQYF
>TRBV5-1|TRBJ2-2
CASSLPLDTGELFF
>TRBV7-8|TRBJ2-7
CASSLATGNAYEQYF
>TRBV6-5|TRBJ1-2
CASSYKEGQVNDGYTF
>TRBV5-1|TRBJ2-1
CASSLVWGYNEQFF
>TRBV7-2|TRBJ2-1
CASSPRRGGDYNEQFF
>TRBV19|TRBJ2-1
CASSNFGGPYNEQFF